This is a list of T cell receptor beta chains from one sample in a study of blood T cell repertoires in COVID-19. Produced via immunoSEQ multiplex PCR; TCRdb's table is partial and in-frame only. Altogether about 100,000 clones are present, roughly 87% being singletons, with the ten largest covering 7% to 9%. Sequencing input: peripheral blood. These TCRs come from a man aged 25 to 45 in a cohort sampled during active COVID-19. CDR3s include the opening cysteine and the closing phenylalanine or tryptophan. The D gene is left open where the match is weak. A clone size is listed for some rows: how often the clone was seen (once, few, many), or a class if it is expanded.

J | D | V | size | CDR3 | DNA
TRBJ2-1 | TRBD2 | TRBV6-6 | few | CASSLGLERYNEQFF | TGTGCCAGCAGTTTGGGACTAGAGAGGTATAATGAGCAGTTCTTC
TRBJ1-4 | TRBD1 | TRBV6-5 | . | CASRRDSEKLFF | TGTGCCAGCAGGCGGGACAGTGAAAAACTGTTTTTT
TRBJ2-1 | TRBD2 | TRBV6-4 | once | CASSDSRGGGNEQFF | TGTGCCAGCAGTGACTCGAGGGGCGGGGGCAATGAGCAGTTCTTC
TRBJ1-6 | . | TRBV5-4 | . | CASSREGDSPLHF | TGTGCCAGCAGCCGGGAGGGAGATTCACCCCTCCACTTT
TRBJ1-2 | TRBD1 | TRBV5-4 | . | CASSWDRGNYGYTF | TGTGCCAGCAGCTGGGACAGAGGCAACTATGGCTACACCTTC
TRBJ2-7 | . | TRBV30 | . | CAWNSQLAYEQYF | TGTGCCTGGAACTCCCAATTAGCCTACGAGCAGTACTTC
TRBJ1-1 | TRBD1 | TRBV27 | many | CASSASTGANTEAFF | TGTGCCAGCAGTGCATCGACAGGGGCGAACACTGAAGCTTTCTTT
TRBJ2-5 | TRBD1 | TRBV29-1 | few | CSGLDRSKETQYF | TGCAGCGGTTTGGACAGGTCCAAAGAGACCCAGTACTTC
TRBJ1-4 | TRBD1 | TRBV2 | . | CASSPRTGEGEKLFF | TGTGCCAGCAGTCCACGGACAGGGGAGGGTGAAAAACTGTTTTTT
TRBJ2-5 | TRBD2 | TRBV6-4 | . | CASSETSGDQETQYF | TGTGCCAGCAGTGAAACTAGCGGGGACCAAGAGACCCAGTACTTC
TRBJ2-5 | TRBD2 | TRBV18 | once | CASSPTSGGAWGNQETQYF | TGTGCCAGCTCACCGACTAGCGGGGGGGCCTGGGGCAACCAAGAGACCCAGTACTTC
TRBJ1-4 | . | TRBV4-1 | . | CASSQRVTNNEKLFF | TGCGCCAGCAGCCAACGGGTGACTAATAATGAAAAACTGTTTTTT
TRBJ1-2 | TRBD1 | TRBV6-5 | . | CASSYSRTGGGYGYTF | TGTGCCAGCAGTTACTCGCGGACAGGGGGCGGGTATGGCTACACCTTC
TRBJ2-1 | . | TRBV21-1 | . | CASSKEQGKEQFF | TGTGCCAGCAGCAAAGAACAGGGCAAAGAGCAGTTCTTC
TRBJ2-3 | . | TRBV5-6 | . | CASSYTGTRTDTQYF | TGTGCCAGCAGCTACACGGGAACCCGCACAGATACGCAGTATTTT
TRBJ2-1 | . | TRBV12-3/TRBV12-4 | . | CASSLSEEQFF | TGTGCCAGCAGTCTTAGCGAGGAGCAGTTCTTC
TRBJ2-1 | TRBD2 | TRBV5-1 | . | CASSPMGLASGGNEQFF | TGCGCCAGCAGCCCGATGGGGCTGGCTAGCGGGGGGAATGAGCAGTTCTTC
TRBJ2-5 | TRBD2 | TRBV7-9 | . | CASSSGTKETQYF | TGTGCCAGCAGCTCCGGGACTAAAGAGACCCAGTACTTC
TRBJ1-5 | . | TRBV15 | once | CASSPSYSNQPQHF | TGTGCCAGCAGCCCCAGTTATAGCAATCAGCCCCAGCATTTT
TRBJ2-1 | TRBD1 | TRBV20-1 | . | CSASPQGAYNEQFF | TGCAGTGCTAGTCCGCAGGGGGCCTACAATGAGCAGTTCTTC
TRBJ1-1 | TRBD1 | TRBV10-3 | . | CAISQGADTEAFF | TGTGCCATCAGTCAGGGGGCAGACACTGAAGCTTTCTTT
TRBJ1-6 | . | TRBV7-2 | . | CASSLEGSPLHF | TGTGCCAGCAGCTTAGAGGGGTCACCCCTCCACTTT
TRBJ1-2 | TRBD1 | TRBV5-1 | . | CASSTDGQEVYGYTF | TGCGCCAGCAGCACTGACGGACAGGAGGTCTATGGCTACACCTTC
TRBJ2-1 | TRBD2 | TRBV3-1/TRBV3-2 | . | CASSQDTAGGHNEQFF | TGTGCCAGCAGCCAAGATACAGCGGGGGGACACAATGAGCAGTTCTTC
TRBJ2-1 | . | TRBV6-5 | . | CASSYSAGISYNEQFF | TGTGCCAGCAGTTACTCGGCGGGCATCTCCTACAATGAGCAGTTCTTC
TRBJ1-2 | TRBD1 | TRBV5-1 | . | CASSEGQGGPGYTF | TGCGCCAGCAGCGAGGGACAGGGGGGGCCTGGCTACACCTTC
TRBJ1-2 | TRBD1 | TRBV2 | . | CASRPDRDSNYGYTF | TGTGCCAGCAGACCTGACAGGGACTCTAACTATGGCTACACCTTC
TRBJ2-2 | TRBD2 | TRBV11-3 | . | CASSPQGLAGGNTGELFF | TGTGCCAGCAGCCCCCAGGGACTAGCGGGGGGTAACACCGGGGAGCTGTTTTTT
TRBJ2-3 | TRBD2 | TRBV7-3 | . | CASSLSGPTDTQYF | TGTGCCAGCAGCCTTAGCGGGCCCACAGATACGCAGTATTTT
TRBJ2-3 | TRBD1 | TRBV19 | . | CATGQGADTQYF | TGTGCCACTGGACAGGGGGCAGATACGCAGTATTTT
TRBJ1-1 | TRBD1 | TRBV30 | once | CAWSETGRGEAFF | TGTGCCTGGAGTGAGACAGGGCGGGGTGAAGCTTTCTTT
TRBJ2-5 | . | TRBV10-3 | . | CAISGGGWETQYF | TGTGCCATCAGTGGCGGAGGGTGGGAGACCCAGTACTTC
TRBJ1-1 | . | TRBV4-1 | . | CASSQVGLTANTEAFF | TGCGCCAGCAGCCAAGTCGGACTCACGGCGAACACTGAAGCTTTCTTT
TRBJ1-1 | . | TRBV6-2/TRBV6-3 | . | CASSQGRGTEAFF | TGTGCCAGCAGTCAGGGGCGCGGGACTGAAGCTTTCTTT
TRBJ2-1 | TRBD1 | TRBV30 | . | CAWSLTGGSFDEQFF | TGTGCCTGGAGCCTGACAGGGGGATCTTTTGATGAGCAGTTCTTC